This T cell receptor (beta chain) emerged from a study of technical replicates of blood from a handful of donors. The repertoire was sequenced with immunoSEQ multiplex PCR; TCRdb's copy has only in-frame clones and lacks some. The sample holds roughly 74,000 clones, roughly nine tenths seen once. The length of the CDR3 is 13 residues. V lost 4 bases, J lost 2 bases, and 10 bases lay in between. Germline lookup yields CDR1 SGHRS and CDR2 YFSETQ. The chain recombines TRBV5-1 with TRBJ2-7; D is unresolved. The sample consisted of T cells isolated from PBMCs. The receptor was isolated from a human donor in good health. The CDR3, as DNA: TGCGCCAGCAGCAGTTCAGTAACCTACGAGCAGTACTTC. Translating gives CASSSSVTYEQYF.